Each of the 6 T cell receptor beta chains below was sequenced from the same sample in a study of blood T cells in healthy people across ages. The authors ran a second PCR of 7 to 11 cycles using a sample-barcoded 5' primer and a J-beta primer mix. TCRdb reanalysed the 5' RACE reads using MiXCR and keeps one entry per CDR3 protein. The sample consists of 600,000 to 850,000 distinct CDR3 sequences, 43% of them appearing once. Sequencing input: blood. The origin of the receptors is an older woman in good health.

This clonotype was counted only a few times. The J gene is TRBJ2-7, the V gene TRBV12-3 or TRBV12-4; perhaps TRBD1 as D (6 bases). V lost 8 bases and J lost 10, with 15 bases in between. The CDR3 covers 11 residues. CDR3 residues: CASGKPDSQYF. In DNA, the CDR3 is TGTGCCAGCGGTAAACCGGACAGTCAGTACTTC.

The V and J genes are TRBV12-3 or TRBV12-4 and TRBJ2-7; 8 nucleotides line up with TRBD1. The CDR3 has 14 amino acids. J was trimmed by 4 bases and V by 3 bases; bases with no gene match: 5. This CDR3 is CASSFDRGWYEQYF. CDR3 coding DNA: TGTGCCAGCAGTTTTGACAGGGGCTGGTACGAGCAGTACTTC.

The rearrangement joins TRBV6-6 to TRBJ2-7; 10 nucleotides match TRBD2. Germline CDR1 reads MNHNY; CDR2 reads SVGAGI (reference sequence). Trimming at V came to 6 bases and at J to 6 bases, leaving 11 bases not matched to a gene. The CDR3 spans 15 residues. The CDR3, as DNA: TGTGCCAGCAGGTTTAGCGGGGGGCCGGGAGGCGAGCAGTACTTC. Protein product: CASRFSGGPGGEQYF.

CDR3 residues: CASSQKGLAGPYEQYF. Written as DNA, the CDR3 is TGTGCCAGCAGCCAAAAGGGACTAGCGGGGCCCTACGAGCAGTACTTC. This rearrangement joins TRBV4-2 to TRBJ2-5; 13 bases align to TRBD2. The J call may be wrong; the DNA end is better matched by TRBJ2-7. This CDR3 region has 16 residues. Germline loops: CDR1 LGHNA, CDR2 YNFKEQ.

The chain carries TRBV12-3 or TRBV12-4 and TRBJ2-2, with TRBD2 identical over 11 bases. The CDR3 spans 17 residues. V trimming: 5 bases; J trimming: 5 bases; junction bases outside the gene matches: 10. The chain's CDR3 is CASSPGTSGRRTGELFF. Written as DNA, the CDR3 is TGTGCCAGCAGTCCGGGGACTAGCGGAAGGAGGACCGGGGAGCTGTTTTTT.

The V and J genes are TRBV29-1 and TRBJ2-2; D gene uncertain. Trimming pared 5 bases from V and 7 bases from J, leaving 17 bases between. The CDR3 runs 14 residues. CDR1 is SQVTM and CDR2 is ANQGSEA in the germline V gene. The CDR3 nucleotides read TGCAGCGTTCAACCGGATTCGCGAGGCGGGGAGCTGTTTTTT. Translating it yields CSVQPDSRGGELFF.